This paragraph covers one TCR beta chain sequence. The antigen is not known. The table came from immunoSEQ multiplex PCR; TCRdb's copy has only in-frame clones and leaves some out. The top ten clones hold approximately 5% of a sample with over 11,000 clones, around three quarters of them seen once. This record belongs to a study of immune evolution from preneoplasia to lung adenocarcinoma. Study-level information: HLA loss of heterozygosity: roughly 7.5% AIS, around 16% MIA, more than 25% ADC, none AAH.

Premalignant or tumor cells were enriched by macro-dissection after pathologic assessment. The V end lost 3 bases, the J end lost 0 bases, and 15 bases lay between the germline ends. The CDR3 totals 18 residues. CDR1 LNHDA and CDR2 SQIVND come from the germline V gene (reference sequence). Study results and caveats: Top clone frequencies peaked in normal lung, apparently declining through invasive adenocarcinoma.

Source material: FFPE minimally invasive lung adenocarcinoma tissue. This sequence was found in a person between 65 and 80 years old with lung adenocarcinoma. The J gene is TRBJ2-6, the V gene TRBV19; no firm D call. The CDR3 DNA is TGTGCCAGTAGTATTTACGGTTTCAGGAGCTCTGGGGCCAACGTCCTGACTTTC. It encodes CASSIYGFRSSGANVLTF.